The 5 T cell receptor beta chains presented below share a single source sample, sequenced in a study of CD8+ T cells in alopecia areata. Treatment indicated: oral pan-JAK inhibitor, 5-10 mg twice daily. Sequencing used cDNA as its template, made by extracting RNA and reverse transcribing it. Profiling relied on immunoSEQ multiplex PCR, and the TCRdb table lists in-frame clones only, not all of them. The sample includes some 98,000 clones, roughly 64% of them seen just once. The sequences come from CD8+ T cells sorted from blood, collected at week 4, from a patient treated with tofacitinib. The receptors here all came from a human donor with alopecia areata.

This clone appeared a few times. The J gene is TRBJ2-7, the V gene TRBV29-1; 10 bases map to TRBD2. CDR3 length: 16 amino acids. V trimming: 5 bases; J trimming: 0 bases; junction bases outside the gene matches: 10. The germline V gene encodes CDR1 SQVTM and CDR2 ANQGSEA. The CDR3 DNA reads TGCAGCGTTTTCCCGAGACTAGCGGGCAACTCCTACGAGCAGTACTTC. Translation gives CSVFPRLAGNSYEQYF.

CDR3 amino acids: CAWRVDSRNNPANYGYTF. The CDR3 coding sequence is TGTGCCTGGAGGGTCGACAGTCGGAACAATCCTGCTAACTATGGCTACACCTTC. The V and J genes are TRBV30 and TRBJ1-2; D perhaps matches TRBD1 (5 bases). Trimming stripped 3 bases from V and 0 bases from J, with 23 bases between. CDR1 is GTSNPN and CDR2 is SVGIG in the germline V gene (reference sequence). The CDR3 contains 18 residues.

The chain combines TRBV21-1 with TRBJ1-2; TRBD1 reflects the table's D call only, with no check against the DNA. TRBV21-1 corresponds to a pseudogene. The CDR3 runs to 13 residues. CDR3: CASITGTGYGYTF. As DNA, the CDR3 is TGTGCCAGCATCACCGGGACAGGGTATGGCTACACCTTC.

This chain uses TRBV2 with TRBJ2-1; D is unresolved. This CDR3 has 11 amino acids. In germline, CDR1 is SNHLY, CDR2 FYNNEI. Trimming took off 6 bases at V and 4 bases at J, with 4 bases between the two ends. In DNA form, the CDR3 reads TGTGCCAGCAGACTTTACAATGAGCAGTTCTTC. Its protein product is CASRLYNEQFF.

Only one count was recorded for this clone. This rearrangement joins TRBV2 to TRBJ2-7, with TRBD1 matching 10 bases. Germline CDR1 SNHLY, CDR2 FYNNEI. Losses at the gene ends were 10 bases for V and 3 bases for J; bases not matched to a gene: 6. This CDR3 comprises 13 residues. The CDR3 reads CATTGQGYYEQYF. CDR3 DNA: TGTGCCACCACGGGACAGGGGTACTACGAGCAGTACTTC.